This TCR beta chain is drawn from a study of identical twins. CDR1 is MDHEN and CDR2 is SYDVKM in the germline V gene. V shed 2 bases, J shed 4 bases, and the junction held 11 bases outside the gene matches. The CDR3 runs 19 residues. TCRdb recomputed calls from the 5' RACE reads with MiXCR, one row per CDR3 protein. The data contain a few hundred thousand distinct CDR3 sequences, approximately 17% of them singletons. The TCR sequence derives from a man in his forties or fifties in good health. The sequencing sample was made of naive T cells sorted from blood. The chain employs TRBV28 and TRBJ2-7; 16 positions agree with TRBD2. Here the CDR3 DNA reads TGTGCCAGCAGTTTAGGGACTAGCGGGAGGGCCTTATTCTGGTACGAGCAGTACTTC. Protein product: CASSLGTSGRALFWYEQYF.